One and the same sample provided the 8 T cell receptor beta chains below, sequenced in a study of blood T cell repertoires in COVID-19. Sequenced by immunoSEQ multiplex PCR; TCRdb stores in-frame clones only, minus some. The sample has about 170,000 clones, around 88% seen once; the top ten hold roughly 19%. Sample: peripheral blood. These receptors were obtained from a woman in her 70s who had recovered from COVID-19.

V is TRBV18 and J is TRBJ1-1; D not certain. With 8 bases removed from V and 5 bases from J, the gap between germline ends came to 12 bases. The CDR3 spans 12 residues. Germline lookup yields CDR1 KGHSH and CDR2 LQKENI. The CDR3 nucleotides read TGTGCCAGCCAGACCAGAGGGACTGAAGCTTTCTTT. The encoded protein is CASQTRGTEAFF. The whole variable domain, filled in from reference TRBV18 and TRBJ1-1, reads NAGVMQNPRHLVRRRGQEARLRCSPMKGHSHVYWYRQLPEEGLKFMVYLQKENIIDESGMPKERFSAEFPKEGPSILRIQQVVRGDSAAYFCASQTRGTEAFFGQGTRLTVV.

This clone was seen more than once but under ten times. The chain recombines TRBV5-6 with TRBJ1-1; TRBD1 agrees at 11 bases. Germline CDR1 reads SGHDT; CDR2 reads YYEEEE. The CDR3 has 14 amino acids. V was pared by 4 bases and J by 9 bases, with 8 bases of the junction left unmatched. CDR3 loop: CASSQPGTGGKAFF. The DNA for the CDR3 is TGTGCCAGCAGCCAACCCGGGACAGGGGGGAAAGCTTTCTTT. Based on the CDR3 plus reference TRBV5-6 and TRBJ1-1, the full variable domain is DAGVTQSPTHLIKTRGQQVTLRCSPKSGHDTVSWYQQALGQGPQFIFQYYEEEERQRGNFPDRFSGHQFPNYSSELNVNALLLGDSALYLCASSQPGTGGKAFFGQGTRLTVV.

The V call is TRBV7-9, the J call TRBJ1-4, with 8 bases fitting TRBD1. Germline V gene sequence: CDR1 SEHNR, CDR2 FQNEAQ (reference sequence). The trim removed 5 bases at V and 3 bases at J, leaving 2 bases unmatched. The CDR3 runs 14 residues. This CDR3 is CASSRQGPNEKLFF. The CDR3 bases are TGTGCCAGCAGCCGACAGGGGCCTAATGAAAAACTGTTTTTT.

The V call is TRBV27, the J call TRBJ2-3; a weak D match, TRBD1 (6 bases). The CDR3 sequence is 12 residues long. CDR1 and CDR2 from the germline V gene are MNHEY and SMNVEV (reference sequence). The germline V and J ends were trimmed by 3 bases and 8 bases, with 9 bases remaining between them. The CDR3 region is CASSLGAGTQYF. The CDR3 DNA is TGTGCCAGCAGTTTGGGGGCGGGTACGCAGTATTTT.

The CDR3 sequence: CASSYGGRAQYF. The CDR3 bases are TGTGCCAGCTCCTACGGGGGACGAGCGCAGTATTTT. The chain couples TRBV18 to TRBJ2-3, with D possibly matching TRBD2 (6 bases). The V gene's germline CDR1 is KGHSH and CDR2 LQKENI. This CDR3 comprises 12 residues. Trimming removed 6 bases at V and 10 bases at J, with 14 bases between.

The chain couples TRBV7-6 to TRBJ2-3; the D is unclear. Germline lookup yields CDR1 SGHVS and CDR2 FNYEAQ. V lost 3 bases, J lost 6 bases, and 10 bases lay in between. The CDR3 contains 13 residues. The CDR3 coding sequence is TGTGCCAGCAGCTTCCTAGGTTTTGATACGCAGTATTTT. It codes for CASSFLGFDTQYF.

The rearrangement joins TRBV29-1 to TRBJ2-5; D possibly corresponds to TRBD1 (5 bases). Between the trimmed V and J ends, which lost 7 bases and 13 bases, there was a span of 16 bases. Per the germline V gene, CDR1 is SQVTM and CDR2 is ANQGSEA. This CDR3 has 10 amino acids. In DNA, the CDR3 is TGCAGCGCTGGGTGGGGCTCGGGGTACTTC. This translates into CSAGWGSGYF.

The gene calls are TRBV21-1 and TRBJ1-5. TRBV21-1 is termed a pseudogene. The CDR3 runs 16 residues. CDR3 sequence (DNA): TGTGCCAGCAGCATCCACCCCAGCGGGGGGACCCAGCCCCAGCATTTT. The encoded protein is CASSIHPSGGTQPQHF.